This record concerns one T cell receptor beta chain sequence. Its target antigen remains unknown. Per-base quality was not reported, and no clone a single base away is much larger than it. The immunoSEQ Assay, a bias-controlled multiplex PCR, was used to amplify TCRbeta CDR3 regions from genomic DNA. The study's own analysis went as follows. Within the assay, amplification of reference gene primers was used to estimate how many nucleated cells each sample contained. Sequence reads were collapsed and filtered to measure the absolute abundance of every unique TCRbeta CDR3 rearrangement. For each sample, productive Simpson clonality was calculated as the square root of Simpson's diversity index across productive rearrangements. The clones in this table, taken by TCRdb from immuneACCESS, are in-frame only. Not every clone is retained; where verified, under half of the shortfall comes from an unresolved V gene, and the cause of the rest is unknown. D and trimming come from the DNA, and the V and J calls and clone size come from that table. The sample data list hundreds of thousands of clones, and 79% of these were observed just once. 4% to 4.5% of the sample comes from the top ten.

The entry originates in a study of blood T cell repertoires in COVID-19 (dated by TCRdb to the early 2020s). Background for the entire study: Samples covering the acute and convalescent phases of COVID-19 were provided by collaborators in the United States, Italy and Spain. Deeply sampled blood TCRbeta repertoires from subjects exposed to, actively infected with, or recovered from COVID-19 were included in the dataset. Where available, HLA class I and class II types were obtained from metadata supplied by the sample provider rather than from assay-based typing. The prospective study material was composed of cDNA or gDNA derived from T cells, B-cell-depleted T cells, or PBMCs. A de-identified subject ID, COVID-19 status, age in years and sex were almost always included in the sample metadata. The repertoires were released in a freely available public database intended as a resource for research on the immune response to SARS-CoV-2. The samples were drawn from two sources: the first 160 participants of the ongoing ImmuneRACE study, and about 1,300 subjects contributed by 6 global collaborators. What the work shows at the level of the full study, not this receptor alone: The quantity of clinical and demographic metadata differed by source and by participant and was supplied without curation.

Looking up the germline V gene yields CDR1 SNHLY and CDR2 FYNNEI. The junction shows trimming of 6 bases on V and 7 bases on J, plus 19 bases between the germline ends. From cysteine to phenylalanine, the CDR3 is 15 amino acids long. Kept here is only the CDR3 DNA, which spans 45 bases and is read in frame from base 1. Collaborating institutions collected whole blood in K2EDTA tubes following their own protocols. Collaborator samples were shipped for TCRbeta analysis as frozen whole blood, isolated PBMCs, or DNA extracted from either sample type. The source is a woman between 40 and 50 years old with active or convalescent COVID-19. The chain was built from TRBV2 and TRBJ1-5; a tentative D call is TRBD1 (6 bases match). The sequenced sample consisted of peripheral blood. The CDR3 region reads CASSYFSGADQPQHF. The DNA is TGTGCCAGCAGCTATTTCTCAGGGGCGGACCAGCCCCAGCATTTT.